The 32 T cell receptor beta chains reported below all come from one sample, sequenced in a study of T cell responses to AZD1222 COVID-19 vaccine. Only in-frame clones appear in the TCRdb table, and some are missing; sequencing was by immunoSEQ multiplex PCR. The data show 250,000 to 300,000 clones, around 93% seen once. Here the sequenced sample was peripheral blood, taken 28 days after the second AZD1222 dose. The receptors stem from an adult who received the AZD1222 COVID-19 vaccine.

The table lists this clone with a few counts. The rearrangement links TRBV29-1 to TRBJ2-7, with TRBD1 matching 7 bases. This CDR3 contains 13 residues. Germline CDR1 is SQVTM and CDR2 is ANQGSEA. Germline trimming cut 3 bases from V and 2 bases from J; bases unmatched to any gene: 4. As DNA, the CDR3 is TGCAGCGTTGAGGGACAGCGACCCTACGAGCAGTACTTC. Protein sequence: CSVEGQRPYEQYF.

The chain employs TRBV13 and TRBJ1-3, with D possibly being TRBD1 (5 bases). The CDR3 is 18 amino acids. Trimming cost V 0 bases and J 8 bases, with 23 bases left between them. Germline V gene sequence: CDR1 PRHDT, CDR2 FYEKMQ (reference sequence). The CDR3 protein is CASSLGQEGRVPGDTIYF. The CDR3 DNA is TGTGCCAGCAGCTTAGGCCAGGAGGGTAGGGTCCCGGGGGACACCATATATTTT.

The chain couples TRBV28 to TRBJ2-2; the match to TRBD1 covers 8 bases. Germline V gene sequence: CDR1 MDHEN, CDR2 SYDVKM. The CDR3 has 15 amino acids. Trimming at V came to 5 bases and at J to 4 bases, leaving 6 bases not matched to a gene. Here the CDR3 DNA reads TGTGCCAGCAGTGTGGGACAGGCGATCACCGGGGAGCTGTTTTTT. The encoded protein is CASSVGQAITGELFF.

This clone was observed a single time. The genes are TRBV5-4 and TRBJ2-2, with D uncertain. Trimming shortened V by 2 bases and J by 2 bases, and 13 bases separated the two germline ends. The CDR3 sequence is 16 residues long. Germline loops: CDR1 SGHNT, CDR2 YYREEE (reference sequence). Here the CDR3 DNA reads TGTGCCAGCAGCTTTGCCCCTCTCCCCAACACCGGGGAGCTGTTTTTT. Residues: CASSFAPLPNTGELFF.

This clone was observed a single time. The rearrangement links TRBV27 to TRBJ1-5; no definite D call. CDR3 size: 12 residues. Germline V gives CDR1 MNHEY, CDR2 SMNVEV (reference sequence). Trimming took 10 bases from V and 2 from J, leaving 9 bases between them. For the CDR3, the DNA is TGTGCCACTGGATTCGGCAATCAGCCCCAGCATTTT. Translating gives CATGFGNQPQHF.

CDR3 bases: TGTGCCAGCAGCGAGGGACAGGACGCCACAGATACGCAGTATTTT. Its translation: CASSEGQDATDTQYF. The genes are TRBV21-1 and TRBJ2-3; TRBD1 is taken as the D call from the table, unchecked against the DNA. TRBV21-1 is a known pseudogene. The CDR3 has 15 amino acids.

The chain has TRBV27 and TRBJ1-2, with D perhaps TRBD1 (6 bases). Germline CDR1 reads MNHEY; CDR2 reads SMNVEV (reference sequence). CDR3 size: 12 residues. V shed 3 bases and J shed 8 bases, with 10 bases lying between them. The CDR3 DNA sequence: TGTGCCAGCAGTTTCAGGGGTGGGGGCTACACCTTC. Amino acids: CASSFRGGGYTF.

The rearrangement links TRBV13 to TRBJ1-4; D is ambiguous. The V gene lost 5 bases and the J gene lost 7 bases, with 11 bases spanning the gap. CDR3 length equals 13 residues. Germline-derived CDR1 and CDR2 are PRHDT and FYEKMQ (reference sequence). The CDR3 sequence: CASSPPGSEKLFF. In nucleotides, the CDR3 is TGTGCCAGCAGCCCCCCGGGTAGTGAAAAACTGTTTTTT.

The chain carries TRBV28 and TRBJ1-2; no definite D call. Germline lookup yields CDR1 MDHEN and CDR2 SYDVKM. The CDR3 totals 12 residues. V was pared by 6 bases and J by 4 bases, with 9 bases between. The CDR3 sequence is CASRTAGYGYTF. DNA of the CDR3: TGTGCCAGCAGGACGGCGGGCTATGGCTACACCTTC.

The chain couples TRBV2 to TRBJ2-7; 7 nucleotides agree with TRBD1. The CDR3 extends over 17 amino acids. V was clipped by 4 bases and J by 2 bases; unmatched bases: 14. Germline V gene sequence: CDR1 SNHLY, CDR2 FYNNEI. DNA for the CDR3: TGTGCCAGCAGTGGGAGCCCCGGGACAGCAGAAACCTACGAGCAGTACTTC. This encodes CASSGSPGTAETYEQYF.

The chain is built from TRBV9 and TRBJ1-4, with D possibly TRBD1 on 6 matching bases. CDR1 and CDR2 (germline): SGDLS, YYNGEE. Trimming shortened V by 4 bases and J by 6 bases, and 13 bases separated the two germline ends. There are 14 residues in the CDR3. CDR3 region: CASSSTGGDEKLFF. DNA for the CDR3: TGTGCCAGCAGCTCGACAGGAGGTGATGAAAAACTGTTTTTT.

The CDR3 loop reads CAIRAGVPGFTGNTIYF. As DNA, the CDR3 is TGTGCCATCAGAGCAGGGGTTCCTGGTTTCACGGGAAACACCATATATTTT. This chain connects TRBV10-3 to TRBJ1-3; the D gene is possibly TRBD1 (6 bases). Germline V gives CDR1 ENHRY, CDR2 SYGVKD. This CDR3 comprises 17 residues. V lost 6 bases to trimming and J lost 4 bases, with 22 bases between them.

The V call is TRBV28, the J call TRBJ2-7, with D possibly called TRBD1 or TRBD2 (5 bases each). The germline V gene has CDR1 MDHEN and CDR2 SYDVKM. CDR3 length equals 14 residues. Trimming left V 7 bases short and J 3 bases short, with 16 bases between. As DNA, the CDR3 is TGTGCCAGCATCTCCGGGACCAGTGTCTACGAGCAGTACTTC. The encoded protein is CASISGTSVYEQYF. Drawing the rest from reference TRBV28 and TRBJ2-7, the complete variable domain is DVKVTQSSRYLVKRTGEKVFLECVQDMDHENMFWYRQDPGLGLRLIYFSYDVKMKEKGDIPEGYSVSREKKERFSLILESASTNQTSMYLCASISGTSVYEQYFGPGTRLTVT.

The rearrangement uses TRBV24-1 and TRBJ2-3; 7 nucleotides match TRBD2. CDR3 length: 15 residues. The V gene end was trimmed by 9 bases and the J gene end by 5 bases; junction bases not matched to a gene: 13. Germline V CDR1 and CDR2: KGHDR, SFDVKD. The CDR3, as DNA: TGTGCCACCTCCTCGGGAGGCCTTTTGGGAGATACGCAGTATTTT. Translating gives CATSSGGLLGDTQYF.

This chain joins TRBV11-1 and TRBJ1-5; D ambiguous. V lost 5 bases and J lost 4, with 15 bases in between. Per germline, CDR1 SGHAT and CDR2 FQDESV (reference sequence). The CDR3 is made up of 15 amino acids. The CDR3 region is CASSPADRPNQPQHF. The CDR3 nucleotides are TGTGCCAGCAGCCCGGCGGACCGGCCTAATCAGCCCCAGCATTTT.

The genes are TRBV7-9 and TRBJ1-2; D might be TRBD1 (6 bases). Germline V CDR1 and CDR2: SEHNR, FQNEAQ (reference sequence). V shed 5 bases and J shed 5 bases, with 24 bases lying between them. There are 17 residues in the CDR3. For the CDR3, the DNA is TGTGCCAGCAGCCTCTTAGACGGACAGCGACGACTTTATGGCTACACCTTC. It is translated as CASSLLDGQRRLYGYTF.

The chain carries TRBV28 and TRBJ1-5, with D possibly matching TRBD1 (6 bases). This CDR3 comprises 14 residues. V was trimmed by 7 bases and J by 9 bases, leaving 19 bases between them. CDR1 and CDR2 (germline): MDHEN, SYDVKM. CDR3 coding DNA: TGTGCCAGCACCATCCCAGGGGACCGTCGGCCCCAGCATTTT. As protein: CASTIPGDRRPQHF.

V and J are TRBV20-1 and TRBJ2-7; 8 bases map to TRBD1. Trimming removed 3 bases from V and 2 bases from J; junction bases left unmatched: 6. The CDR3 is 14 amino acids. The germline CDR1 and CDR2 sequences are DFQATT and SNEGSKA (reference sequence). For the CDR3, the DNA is TGCAGTGCTAGTGGCCAGGGGGCAGCCTACGAGCAGTACTTC. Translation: CSASGQGAAYEQYF.

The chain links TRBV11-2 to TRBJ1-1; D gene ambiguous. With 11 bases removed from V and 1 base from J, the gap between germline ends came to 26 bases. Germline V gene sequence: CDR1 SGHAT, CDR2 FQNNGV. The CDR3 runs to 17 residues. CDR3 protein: CASSLPRGSLRNTEAFF. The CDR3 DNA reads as TGTGCCTCAAGCTTACCCCGTGGGAGCTTACGGAACACTGAAGCTTTCTTT.

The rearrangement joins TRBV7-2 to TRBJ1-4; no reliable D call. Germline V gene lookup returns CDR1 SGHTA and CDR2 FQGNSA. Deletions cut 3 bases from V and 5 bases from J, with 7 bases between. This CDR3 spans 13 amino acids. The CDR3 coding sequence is TGTGCCAGCAGCTTCTCTCCCAATGAAAAACTGTTTTTT. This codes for CASSFSPNEKLFF.

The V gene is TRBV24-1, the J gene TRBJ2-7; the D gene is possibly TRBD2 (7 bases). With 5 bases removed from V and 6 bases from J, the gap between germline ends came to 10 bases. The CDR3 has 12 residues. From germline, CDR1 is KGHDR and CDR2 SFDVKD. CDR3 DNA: TGTGCCACCAGTGCCCGGGGGGCCGAGCAGTACTTC. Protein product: CATSARGAEQYF.

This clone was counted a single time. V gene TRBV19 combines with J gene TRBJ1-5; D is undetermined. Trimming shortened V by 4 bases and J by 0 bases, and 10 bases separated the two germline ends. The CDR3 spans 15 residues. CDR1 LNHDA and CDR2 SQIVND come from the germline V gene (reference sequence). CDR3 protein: CASSNTAYSNQPQHF. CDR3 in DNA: TGTGCCAGTAGTAACACAGCTTATAGCAATCAGCCCCAGCATTTT.

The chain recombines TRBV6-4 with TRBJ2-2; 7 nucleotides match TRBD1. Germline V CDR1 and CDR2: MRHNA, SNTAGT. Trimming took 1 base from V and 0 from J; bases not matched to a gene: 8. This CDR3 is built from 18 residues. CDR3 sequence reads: CASSDCIDRVANTGELFF. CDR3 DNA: TGTGCCAGCAGTGACTGCATCGACAGGGTCGCGAACACCGGGGAGCTGTTTTTT.

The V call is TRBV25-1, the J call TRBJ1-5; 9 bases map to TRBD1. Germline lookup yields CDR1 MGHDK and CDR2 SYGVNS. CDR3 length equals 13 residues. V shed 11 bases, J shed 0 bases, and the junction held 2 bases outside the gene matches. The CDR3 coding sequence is TGTGCCTCGGACAGGGGTAGCAATCAGCCCCAGCATTTT. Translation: CASDRGSNQPQHF.

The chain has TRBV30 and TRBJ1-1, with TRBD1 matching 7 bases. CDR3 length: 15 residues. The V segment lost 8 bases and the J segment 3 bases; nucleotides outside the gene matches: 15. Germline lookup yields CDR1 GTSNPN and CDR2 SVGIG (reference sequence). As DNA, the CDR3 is TGTGCCGGGCAGACAGGGAGGATTGGGGACACTGAAGCTTTCTTT. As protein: CAGQTGRIGDTEAFF.

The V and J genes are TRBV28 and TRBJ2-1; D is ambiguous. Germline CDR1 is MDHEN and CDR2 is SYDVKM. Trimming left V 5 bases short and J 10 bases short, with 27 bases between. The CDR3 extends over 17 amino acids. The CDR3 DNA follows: TGTGCCAGCAGTGAGTTAAGATTAGCTAGGACGGACGGGGAGCAGTTCTTC. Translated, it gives CASSELRLARTDGEQFF.

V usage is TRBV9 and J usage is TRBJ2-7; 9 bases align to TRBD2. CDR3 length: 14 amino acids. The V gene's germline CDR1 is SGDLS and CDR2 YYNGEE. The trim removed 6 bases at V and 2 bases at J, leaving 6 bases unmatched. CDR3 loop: CASTPGLAPYEQYF. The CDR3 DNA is TGTGCCAGCACTCCGGGACTAGCTCCCTACGAGCAGTACTTC. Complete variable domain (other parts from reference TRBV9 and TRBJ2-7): DSGVTQTPKHLITATGQRVTLRCSPRSGDLSVYWYQQSLDQGLQFLIQYYNGEERAKGNILERFSAQQFPDLHSELNLSSLELGDSALYFCASTPGLAPYEQYFGPGTRLTVT.

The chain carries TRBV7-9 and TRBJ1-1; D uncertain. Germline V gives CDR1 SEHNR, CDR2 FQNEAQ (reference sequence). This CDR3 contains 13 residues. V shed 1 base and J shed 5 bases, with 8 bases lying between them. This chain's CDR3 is CASSLGGATEAFF. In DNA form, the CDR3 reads TGTGCCAGCAGCTTAGGAGGAGCGACTGAAGCTTTCTTT.

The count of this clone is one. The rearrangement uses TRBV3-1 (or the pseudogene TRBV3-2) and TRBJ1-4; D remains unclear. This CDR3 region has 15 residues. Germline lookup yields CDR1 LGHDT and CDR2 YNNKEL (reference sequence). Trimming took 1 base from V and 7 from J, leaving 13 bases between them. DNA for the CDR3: TGTGCCAGCAGCCAAGGTGATGGTTTTGGTGAAAAACTGTTTTTT. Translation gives CASSQGDGFGEKLFF.

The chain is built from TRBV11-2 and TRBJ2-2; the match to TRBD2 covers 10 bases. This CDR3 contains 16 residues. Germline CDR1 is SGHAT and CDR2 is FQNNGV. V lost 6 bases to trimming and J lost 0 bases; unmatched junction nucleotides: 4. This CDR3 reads CASRRLAGPNTGELFF. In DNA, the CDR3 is TGTGCCAGCAGGAGACTAGCGGGCCCGAACACCGGGGAGCTGTTTTTT. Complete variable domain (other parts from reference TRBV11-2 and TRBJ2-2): EAGVAQSPRYKIIEKRQSVAFWCNPISGHATLYWYQQILGQGPKLLIQFQNNGVVDDSQLPKDRFSAERLKGVDSTLKIQPAKLEDSAVYLCASRRLAGPNTGELFFGEGSRLTVL.

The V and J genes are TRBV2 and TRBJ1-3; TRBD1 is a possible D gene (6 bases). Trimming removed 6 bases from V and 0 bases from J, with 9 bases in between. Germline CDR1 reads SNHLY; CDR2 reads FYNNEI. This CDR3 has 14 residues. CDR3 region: CASRPGDSGNTIYF. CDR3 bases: TGTGCCAGCAGACCAGGGGACTCTGGAAACACCATATATTTT. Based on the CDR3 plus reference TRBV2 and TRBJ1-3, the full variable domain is EPEVTQTPSHQVTQMGQEVILRCVPISNHLYFYWYRQILGQKVEFLVSFYNNEISEKSEIFDDQFSVERPDGSNFTLKIRSTKLEDSAMYFCASRPGDSGNTIYFGEGSWLTVV.

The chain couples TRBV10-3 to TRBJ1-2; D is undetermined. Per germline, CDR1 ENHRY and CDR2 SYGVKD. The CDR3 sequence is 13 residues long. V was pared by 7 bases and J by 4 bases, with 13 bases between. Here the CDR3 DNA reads TGTGCCATCACCTGGACTGAAGGCTATGGCTACACCTTC. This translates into CAITWTEGYGYTF.